This T cell receptor beta chain derives from a study of T cells in Graves' hyperthyroidism and ophthalmopathy. This CDR3 comprises 16 residues. V shed 7 bases and J 2 bases; nucleotides not matched to a gene: 8. Germline V gives CDR1 MDHEN, CDR2 SYDVKM. The sample holds many counts of this clonotype. TCR beta CDR3 region amplification was performed from RNA transcripts. Researchers ran a first-round RT-PCR on the TCR CDR3 using the HTBI primer set. TCRdb reprocessed the multiplex PCR reads via MiXCR and lists one record per CDR3 protein. The data contain hundreds of thousands of distinct CDR3 sequences, approximately 23% of them singletons. Investigators excluded patients with uncontrolled infection, other autoimmune disease, pregnancy or lactation. Clinical symptoms, serum thyroxine and TRAb, thyroid ultrasound and orbital computed tomography were used for the diagnoses.

Sequenced input: blood. This chain connects TRBV28 to TRBJ2-3; 11 bases match TRBD2. The TCR sequence derives from a woman aged 65 to 85 with Graves' ophthalmopathy. The CDR3 protein is CASIDGTSGYTDTQYF. The CDR3 nucleotides are TGTGCCAGCATCGACGGGACTAGCGGATACACAGATACGCAGTATTTT.